These T cell receptor beta chains were read from a single sample in a study of cytomegalovirus exposure and HLA in healthy donors. This table comes from immunoSEQ multiplex PCR, and its TCRdb copy is limited to in-frame clones, with some not included. The sample records approximately 120,000 clones, less than 85% being singletons. The sample was PBMCs. All receptors come from a man aged 18 to 30 in good health and CMV-seropositive. CDR3s leave out the opening cysteine and the closing phenylalanine or tryptophan. Where a row states a size, it is once, few, many or the class of an expanded clone; other rows omit it.

abundance: NA
j_gene: TRBJ1-2
v_gene: TRBV6-5
CDR3aa: ASRSHQGTGYT

abundance: NA
j_gene: TRBJ2-1
v_gene: TRBV7-3
CDR3aa: ASSSLGQGDNEQF

abundance: NA
j_gene: TRBJ1-1
v_gene: TRBV5-1
CDR3aa: ASSLGGSQLSNTEAF

abundance: few
j_gene: TRBJ1-1
v_gene: TRBV19
CDR3aa: ASSTTRNTEAF

abundance: NA
j_gene: TRBJ1-6
v_gene: TRBV6-1
CDR3aa: ASSEGTGDNSPLH

abundance: NA
j_gene: TRBJ1-3
v_gene: TRBV7-9
CDR3aa: ASSLGDTIY

abundance: NA
j_gene: TRBJ1-5
v_gene: TRBV7-9
CDR3aa: SSRQSNQPQH

abundance: NA
j_gene: TRBJ1-1
v_gene: TRBV9
CDR3aa: ASSSGVNEAF

abundance: once
j_gene: TRBJ1-1
v_gene: TRBV14
CDR3aa: ASSQTKGQGDGAF

abundance: NA
j_gene: TRBJ1-5
v_gene: TRBV29-1
CDR3aa: SVGDRDNQPQH

abundance: NA
j_gene: TRBJ2-3
v_gene: TRBV15
CDR3aa: ATSRDGVAGLSDTQY

abundance: NA
j_gene: TRBJ1-1
v_gene: TRBV25-1
CDR3aa: ASSEWGGVNHGEAF

abundance: once
j_gene: TRBJ2-1
v_gene: TRBV9
CDR3aa: ASSSYARADNEQF

abundance: NA
j_gene: TRBJ1-2
v_gene: TRBV28
CDR3aa: ASHEGGTNYGYT

abundance: NA
j_gene: TRBJ2-5
v_gene: TRBV5-1
CDR3aa: ASSFGGTQY

abundance: NA
j_gene: TRBJ1-5
v_gene: TRBV6-1
CDR3aa: ASSESAGSSQPQH

abundance: NA
j_gene: TRBJ2-6
v_gene: TRBV9
CDR3aa: ASSVGSGGAGGANVLT

abundance: NA
j_gene: TRBJ1-1
v_gene: TRBV5-5
CDR3aa: ASSAGTPNTEAF

abundance: NA
j_gene: TRBJ2-7
v_gene: TRBV6-6
CDR3aa: ASSLAGGSYEQY

abundance: NA
j_gene: TRBJ1-1
v_gene: TRBV15
CDR3aa: TTSRDFSAGTNEAF

abundance: NA
j_gene: TRBJ1-2
v_gene: TRBV11-2
CDR3aa: ASSQSTQGGYT

abundance: NA
j_gene: TRBJ1-2
v_gene: TRBV19
CDR3aa: ASSPGQAYGYT

abundance: NA
j_gene: TRBJ2-2
v_gene: TRBV2
CDR3aa: ASSEAGGHGGELF

abundance: once
j_gene: TRBJ1-2
v_gene: TRBV30
CDR3aa: AWTLGGGGYT

abundance: NA
j_gene: TRBJ2-3
v_gene: TRBV4-1
CDR3aa: ASSARTSGFSTDTQY

abundance: once
j_gene: TRBJ1-2
v_gene: TRBV7-9
CDR3aa: ASSLADRDGYT

abundance: NA
j_gene: TRBJ1-4
v_gene: TRBV11-2
CDR3aa: ASSFSPATNEKLF

abundance: once
j_gene: TRBJ1-2
v_gene: TRBV28
CDR3aa: ASSLFGQGARGYT

abundance: NA
j_gene: TRBJ2-5
v_gene: TRBV11-2
CDR3aa: ASSLFMASGGQETQY

abundance: NA
j_gene: TRBJ2-5
v_gene: TRBV29-1
CDR3aa: SVLSGGETQY

abundance: NA
j_gene: TRBJ2-7
v_gene: TRBV5-1
CDR3aa: ASSSPWDRDYEQY

abundance: NA
j_gene: TRBJ2-7
v_gene: TRBV7-7
CDR3aa: ASSSYDGEQY

abundance: NA
j_gene: TRBJ1-1
v_gene: TRBV14
CDR3aa: ASSQDRMGGTEAF

abundance: NA
j_gene: TRBJ2-6
v_gene: TRBV7-6
CDR3aa: ASSPLGSSGASGANVLT

abundance: NA
j_gene: TRBJ1-2
v_gene: TRBV30
CDR3aa: AWSAGEGGYT

abundance: NA
j_gene: TRBJ1-2
v_gene: TRBV5-1
CDR3aa: ASSLEGART

abundance: NA
j_gene: TRBJ2-3
v_gene: TRBV6-1
CDR3aa: ASSVIAGGSDTQY

abundance: few
j_gene: TRBJ1-1
v_gene: TRBV6-1
CDR3aa: ASRTGNTEAF

abundance: few
j_gene: TRBJ2-7
v_gene: TRBV11-2
CDR3aa: ASSLGIYEQY

abundance: NA
j_gene: TRBJ2-7
v_gene: TRBV7-2
CDR3aa: ASSPQPTGTEQY

abundance: NA
j_gene: TRBJ2-6
v_gene: TRBV6-5
CDR3aa: ASSYSAASGANVLT

abundance: NA
j_gene: TRBJ2-5
v_gene: TRBV7-6
CDR3aa: ASSLVMPGGQETQY

abundance: NA
j_gene: TRBJ2-1
v_gene: TRBV28
CDR3aa: ASSLGSSSYNEQF

abundance: NA
j_gene: TRBJ2-2
v_gene: TRBV27
CDR3aa: ASSLRDRLNTGELF

abundance: NA
j_gene: TRBJ1-3
v_gene: TRBV18
CDR3aa: ASSPTASGHRENTIY

abundance: once
j_gene: TRBJ2-7
v_gene: TRBV7-9
CDR3aa: ASSTAMYEQY

abundance: NA
j_gene: TRBJ2-1
v_gene: TRBV5-1
CDR3aa: ASSLFSRGGNDNEQF

abundance: NA
j_gene: TRBJ1-6
v_gene: TRBV7-9
CDR3aa: ASNTGSDSPLH

abundance: NA
j_gene: TRBJ2-7
v_gene: TRBV29-1
CDR3aa: SVGQSSYEQY

abundance: NA
j_gene: TRBJ2-1
v_gene: TRBV7-8
CDR3aa: ASSLIEEREQF

abundance: NA
j_gene: TRBJ2-1
v_gene: TRBV27
CDR3aa: ASSGSGDYNEQF

abundance: few
j_gene: TRBJ1-3
v_gene: TRBV6-5
CDR3aa: ASSYPATLGNTIY

abundance: few
j_gene: TRBJ2-2
v_gene: TRBV30
CDR3aa: AWSRGGNGELF

abundance: NA
j_gene: TRBJ1-5
v_gene: TRBV7-8
CDR3aa: ASSPQGNSNQPQH

abundance: NA
j_gene: TRBJ2-1
v_gene: TRBV7-9
CDR3aa: ASSHGGDSYNEQF

abundance: NA
j_gene: TRBJ2-1
v_gene: TRBV4-1
CDR3aa: ASSHPRGQGALDEQF

abundance: NA
j_gene: TRBJ2-3
v_gene: TRBV27
CDR3aa: ASSFPGGTDTQY

abundance: NA
j_gene: TRBJ2-3
v_gene: TRBV29-1
CDR3aa: SVGASGGVSDTQY

abundance: NA
j_gene: TRBJ2-6
v_gene: TRBV18
CDR3aa: ASSPTGGSGANVLT

abundance: NA
j_gene: TRBJ2-1
v_gene: TRBV7-8
CDR3aa: ASSLPGGTYNEQF